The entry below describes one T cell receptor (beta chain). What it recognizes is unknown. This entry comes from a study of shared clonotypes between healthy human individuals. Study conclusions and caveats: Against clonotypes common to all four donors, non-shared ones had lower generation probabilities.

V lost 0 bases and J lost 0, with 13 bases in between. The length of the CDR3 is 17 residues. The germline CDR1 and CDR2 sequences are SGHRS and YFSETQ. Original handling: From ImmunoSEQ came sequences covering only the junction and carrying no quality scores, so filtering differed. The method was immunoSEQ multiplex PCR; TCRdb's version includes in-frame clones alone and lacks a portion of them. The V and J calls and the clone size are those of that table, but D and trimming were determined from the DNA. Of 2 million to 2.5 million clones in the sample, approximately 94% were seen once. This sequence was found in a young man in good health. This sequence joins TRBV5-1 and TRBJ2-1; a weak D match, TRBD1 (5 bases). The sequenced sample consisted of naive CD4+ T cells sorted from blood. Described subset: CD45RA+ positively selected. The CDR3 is CASSLAGRQGSYNEQFF. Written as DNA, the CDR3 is TGCGCCAGCAGCTTGGCCGGGCGGCAGGGCTCCTACAATGAGCAGTTCTTC.